The rows below give T cell receptor beta chains drawn from one sample of a study of shared clonotypes between healthy human individuals. The data were produced by immunoSEQ multiplex PCR, yet TCRdb's version contains in-frame clones alone and is incomplete. The data contain 2.5 million or so clones, around 94% of them singletons. Sequencing was performed on naive CD4+ T cells sorted from blood. These receptor sequences come from a man aged 18 to 30 in good health. The CDR3 runs from the conserved cysteine through the conserved F or W. A D gene is named only where the DNA matches it firmly. Clone size is not always given. Where it is, it says once, few, many or a class for expanded clones.

CDR3 length | J gene | clone size | V gene | D gene | CDR3 DNA | CDR3 protein
19 | TRBJ1-6 | NA | TRBV27 | NA | TGTGCCAGCACCTACTCCCTCCAAAGATTAACTCCAAAGGGTTCACCCCTCCACTTT | CASTYSLQRLTPKGSPLHF
15 | TRBJ2-5 | NA | TRBV7-9 | TRBD2 | TGTGCCAGCAGCTTTGCTAGCGGAGCACAAGAGACCCAGTACTTC | CASSFASGAQETQYF
15 | TRBJ1-4 | NA | TRBV9 | NA | TGTGCCAGCAGCGCCCAGACAGGATTTGGTGAAAAACTGTTTTTT | CASSAQTGFGEKLFF
15 | TRBJ2-2 | NA | TRBV4-1 | NA | TGCGCCAGCAGCCAAGGAACCGCGGTGGGCGGGGAGCTGTTTTTT | CASSQGTAVGGELFF
15 | TRBJ2-2 | NA | TRBV5-1 | TRBD2 | TGCGCCAGCAGCTTAGCGGGGGACCCCGGCGGGGAGCTGTTTTTT | CASSLAGDPGGELFF
16 | TRBJ2-5 | NA | TRBV4-1 | NA | TGCGCCAGCAGCCGAGAACCAGGGGGGGAGGCGGAGACCCAGTACTTC | CASSREPGGEAETQYF
15 | TRBJ2-2 | NA | TRBV5-1 | TRBD1 | TGCGCCAGCAGGGCCGGGACAGAGAACACCGGGGAGCTGTTTTTT | CASRAGTENTGELFF
13 | TRBJ2-7 | NA | TRBV27 | TRBD1 | TGTGCCAGCAGGGGACAGGGAGTGGGCGAGCAGTACTTC | CASRGQGVGEQYF
19 | TRBJ2-7 | NA | TRBV2 | TRBD2 | TGTGCCAGCAAGTATTCAACTAGCGGGAGGGCCGGAAAATTTGACGAGCAGTACTTC | CASKYSTSGRAGKFDEQYF
15 | TRBJ1-2 | NA | TRBV7-2 | TRBD1 | TGTGCCAGCGCGGGGGACAGGGGGCGCGGCTATGGCTACACCTTC | CASAGDRGRGYGYTF
15 | TRBJ2-7 | NA | TRBV6-5 | TRBD1 | TGTGCCAGCAGTCGATACTCCACAGGGGCCTACGAGCAGTACTTC | CASSRYSTGAYEQYF
15 | TRBJ2-7 | NA | TRBV19 | TRBD1 | TGTGCCAGTAGTCCAATAGCCCCAGGGGGCTACGAGCAGTACTTC | CASSPIAPGGYEQYF
16 | TRBJ1-4 | NA | TRBV4-3 | NA | TGCGCCAGCAGCCAATTTAACAGTGCAACTAATGAAAAACTGTTTTTT | CASSQFNSATNEKLFF
15 | TRBJ2-1 | NA | TRBV10-3 | TRBD1 | TGTGCCATCAGTGGGGGACAGGTCTCCTACAATGAGCAGTTCTTC | CAISGGQVSYNEQFF
15 | TRBJ1-2 | NA | TRBV4-3 | TRBD1 | TGCGCCAGCAGCCAAAGGGGACAGGGAGTAGGAGGCTACACCTTC | CASSQRGQGVGGYTF
15 | TRBJ1-6 | NA | TRBV28 | NA | TGTGCCAGCAGTTTATCCCGGCCGGTGAATTCACCCCTCCACTTT | CASSLSRPVNSPLHF
13 | TRBJ2-5 | NA | TRBV6-5 | TRBD2 | TGTGCCTCCCTCGCAGCGGGAGGAGAGACCCAGTACTTC | CASLAAGGETQYF
14 | TRBJ2-3 | NA | TRBV4-1 | NA | TGCGCCAGCAGCCAAGGATCGGAGGCAGATACGCAGTATTTT | CASSQGSEADTQYF
14 | TRBJ2-2 | NA | TRBV5-1 | TRBD1 | TGCGCCAGCAGCTTGGGGACAGGGTCCGGGGAGCTGTTTTTT | CASSLGTGSGELFF
16 | TRBJ1-4 | NA | TRBV7-8 | TRBD1 | TGTGCCAGCAGCTTACCCACAGGGGGCCCTAATGAAAAACTGTTTTTT | CASSLPTGGPNEKLFF
14 | TRBJ2-3 | NA | TRBV15 | NA | TGTGCCACCAGCAGAGATCAGGAGACAGATACGCAGTATTTT | CATSRDQETDTQYF
18 | TRBJ1-2 | NA | TRBV25-1 | TRBD1 | TGTGCCAGCGGGCGACCAAAAGAAATAGACAGGGGCCAAGAGGGCTACACCTTC | CASGRPKEIDRGQEGYTF
14 | TRBJ2-5 | NA | TRBV7-2 | NA | TGTGCCAGCAGCTTGTGGGGGAGTGGAGAGACCCAGTACTTC | CASSLWGSGETQYF
14 | TRBJ1-6 | NA | TRBV6-5 | NA | TGTGCCAGCAGCGGGCCGTCCCGGGATTCACCCCTCCACTTT | CASSGPSRDSPLHF
14 | TRBJ2-1 | NA | TRBV10-3 | NA | TGTGCCATCAGTGCGCTAGCAGCTTACAATGAGCAGTTCTTC | CAISALAAYNEQFF
16 | TRBJ2-5 | NA | TRBV27 | TRBD2 | TGTGCCAGCAGTTTGCGCCTAGCGGGAGGACAAGAGACCCAGTACTTC | CASSLRLAGGQETQYF
14 | TRBJ2-2 | NA | TRBV19 | NA | TGTGCCAGTACCCGGGACCTAAACACCGGGGAGCTGTTTTTT | CASTRDLNTGELFF
18 | TRBJ1-2 | NA | TRBV4-3 | TRBD1 | TGCGCCAGCAGCCAAGCCCCATCGTCCGGGACAGGGGGCTTTGGCTACACCTTC | CASSQAPSSGTGGFGYTF
13 | TRBJ1-5 | few | TRBV5-6 | NA | TGTGCCAGCAGCTACTTTAGCAATCAGCCCCAGCATTTT | CASSYFSNQPQHF
14 | TRBJ1-1 | once | TRBV6-1 | NA | TGTGCCAGCACTGAAGGGATCGTGGGAACTGAAGCTTTCTTT | CASTEGIVGTEAFF
17 | TRBJ1-2 | NA | TRBV19 | NA | TGTGCCAGTAGTATTGCTACGAAGGCCGATTTGAACTATGGCTACACCTTC | CASSIATKADLNYGYTF
13 | TRBJ2-3 | once | TRBV5-1 | TRBD1 | TGCGCCAGCAGCTTCCAGGGGGCGGATACGCAGTATTTT | CASSFQGADTQYF
15 | TRBJ2-2 | NA | TRBV19 | TRBD1 | TGTGCCAGCGGGGACAGACCCCACCCCACCGGGGAGCTGTTTTTT | CASGDRPHPTGELFF